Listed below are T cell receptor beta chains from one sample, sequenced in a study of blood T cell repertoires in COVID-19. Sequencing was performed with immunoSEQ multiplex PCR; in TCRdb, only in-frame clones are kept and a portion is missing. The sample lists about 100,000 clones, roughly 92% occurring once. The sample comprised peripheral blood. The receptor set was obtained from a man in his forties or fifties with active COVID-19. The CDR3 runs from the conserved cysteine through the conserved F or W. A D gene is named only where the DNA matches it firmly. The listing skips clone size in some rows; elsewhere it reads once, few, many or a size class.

CASRPGLAGGADTQYF	TGCGCCAGCAGGCCCGGACTAGCGGGAGGAGCAGATACGCAGTATTTT	NA	TRBJ2-3	TRBD2	TRBV10-1
CASSLQLAPSVGAFF	TGTGCCAGCAGCTTACAATTAGCACCGTCGGTAGGAGCTTTCTTT	NA	TRBJ1-1	NA	TRBV7-9
CSVPLSTDTQYF	TGCAGCGTTCCTCTTTCCACAGATACGCAGTATTTT	NA	TRBJ2-3	NA	TRBV29-1
CASGLVLSGGSYEQYF	TGTGCTAGTGGTTTGGTACTTAGCGGGGGGTCCTACGAGCAGTACTTC	NA	TRBJ2-7	TRBD2	TRBV12-5
CASSEQRGFYEQYF	TGTGCCAGCAGTGAACAGCGGGGATTCTACGAGCAGTACTTC	NA	TRBJ2-7	TRBD2	TRBV2
CASSLDLLRTDSDPEAFF	TGCGCCAGCAGCCTAGACCTCCTACGGACGGACTCGGACCCTGAAGCTTTCTTT	once	TRBJ1-1	NA	TRBV5-1
CASSLGTGLNTGELFF	TGCGCCAGCAGCTTGGGGACAGGGCTTAACACCGGGGAGCTGTTTTTT	NA	TRBJ2-2	TRBD1	TRBV5-1
CATFGGGVIVNEQFF	TGTGCCACCTTCGGCGGGGGAGTGATCGTCAATGAGCAGTTCTTC	NA	TRBJ2-1	NA	TRBV21-1
CASSIRQEYNEQFF	TGTGCCAGCAGCATACGACAGGAGTACAATGAGCAGTTCTTC	NA	TRBJ2-1	NA	TRBV4-2
CASSATGWNTEAFF	TGTGCCAGCAGCGCGACAGGCTGGAACACTGAAGCTTTCTTT	NA	TRBJ1-1	NA	TRBV9
CASLRQADQETQYF	TGTGCCAGCCTTCGACAGGCTGACCAAGAGACCCAGTACTTC	NA	TRBJ2-5	NA	TRBV6-5
CASSWGGGGGETQYF	TGTGCCAGTAGCTGGGGCGGAGGCGGAGGGGAGACCCAGTACTTC	once	TRBJ2-5	NA	TRBV19
CASSLGGRATDTQYF	TGCGCCAGCAGCTTGGGAGGGAGGGCCACAGATACGCAGTATTTT	NA	TRBJ2-3	TRBD2	TRBV5-1
CASSVGGVRYGYTF	TGTGCCAGCAGCGTAGGCGGGGTGCGATATGGCTACACCTTC	once	TRBJ1-2	NA	TRBV9
CASSEGTSGSCEQFF	TGTGCCAGCAGCGAAGGGACTAGCGGGAGTTGTGAGCAGTTCTTC	NA	TRBJ2-1	NA	TRBV21-1
CASSSTGFVNQPQHF	TGTGCCAGCAGCTCGACAGGGTTCGTCAATCAGCCCCAGCATTTT	NA	TRBJ1-5	TRBD1	TRBV6-2/TRBV6-3
CASSYQGGGEKLFF	TGTGCCAGCAGTTACCAGGGGGGTGGGGAAAAACTGTTTTTT	NA	TRBJ1-4	TRBD1	TRBV6-6
CASRGWSGGNEQFF	TGCGCCAGCCGGGGGTGGTCCGGGGGGAATGAGCAGTTCTTC	once	TRBJ2-1	TRBD2	TRBV4-1
CASSLDRGIGGELFF	TGTGCCAGCAGCTTAGACAGGGGGATCGGCGGGGAGCTGTTTTTT	NA	TRBJ2-2	TRBD1	TRBV3-1/TRBV3-2
CATGLAVSEGNEQFF	TGTGCCACAGGACTAGCGGTTTCCGAGGGGAATGAGCAGTTCTTC	once	TRBJ2-1	TRBD2	TRBV13
CASTNQDTHNTEAFF	TGTGCCAGTACTAACCAGGATACACATAACACTGAAGCTTTCTTT	NA	TRBJ1-1	NA	TRBV19
CASGRTGSANEKLFF	TGCGCCAGCGGCAGGACAGGGTCGGCTAATGAAAAACTGTTTTTT	NA	TRBJ1-4	TRBD1	TRBV5-1
CASSLVTGRDTGELFF	TGTGCCAGCAGCTTAGTGACAGGGCGTGACACCGGGGAGCTGTTTTTT	NA	TRBJ2-2	TRBD1	TRBV11-3
CASSPSGGAHPKNIQYF	TGTGCCAGTAGTCCCTCGGGGGGCGCCCACCCCAAAAACATTCAGTACTTC	NA	TRBJ2-4	NA	TRBV19
CASRKPGLAAPEYF	TGTGCCAGCAGGAAGCCGGGACTAGCAGCCCCAGAGTACTTC	NA	TRBJ2-5	TRBD2	TRBV7-2
CASSSFTGANQPQHF	TGTGCCAGCAGCTCCTTTACAGGGGCCAATCAGCCCCAGCATTTT	NA	TRBJ1-5	TRBD1	TRBV7-6
CASRLGLAEPQETQYF	TGTGCCAGCAGATTAGGACTAGCGGAGCCCCAAGAGACCCAGTACTTC	NA	TRBJ2-5	TRBD2	TRBV7-2
CASSTPGNTEAFF	TGTGCCAGTAGTACACCGGGGAACACTGAAGCTTTCTTT	NA	TRBJ1-1	NA	TRBV19
CSAGQGGNTEAFF	TGCAGCGCCGGACAGGGGGGGAACACTGAAGCTTTCTTT	NA	TRBJ1-1	TRBD1	TRBV29-1
CSAILGTQYF	TGCAGTGCTATACTTGGTACGCAGTATTTT	few	TRBJ2-3	NA	TRBV20-1
CASSGTSALGGELFF	TGTGCCAGCAGTGGGACTAGCGCTCTGGGCGGGGAGCTGTTTTTT	NA	TRBJ2-2	TRBD2	TRBV2
CASSLMGGSYEQYF	TGTGCCAGCAGCCTAATGGGAGGGAGCTACGAGCAGTACTTC	NA	TRBJ2-7	TRBD2	TRBV7-3
CATSEVRHNSPLHF	TGTGCCACCAGCGAGGTGAGACATAATTCACCCCTCCACTTT	NA	TRBJ1-6	NA	TRBV15
CASSPRGQGVYEQYF	TGTGCCAGCAGCCCGCGGGGACAGGGGGTTTACGAGCAGTACTTC	NA	TRBJ2-7	TRBD1	TRBV3-1/TRBV3-2
CASSPSVASGRSSQYF	TGCGCCAGCAGCCCCAGTGTGGCTAGCGGGAGGAGTTCGCAGTATTTT	NA	TRBJ2-3	TRBD2	TRBV5-1
CSGRGMNTEAFF	TGCAGCGGCAGGGGGATGAACACTGAAGCTTTCTTT	NA	TRBJ1-1	TRBD1	TRBV29-1
CSVKPGQGEQYF	TGCAGCGTCAAACCGGGACAGGGCGAGCAGTACTTC	NA	TRBJ2-7	TRBD1	TRBV29-1
CATSDWLATNNEQFF	TGTGCCACCAGTGATTGGCTAGCGACTAACAATGAGCAGTTCTTC	once	TRBJ2-1	NA	TRBV24-1
CASRQGNSPLHF	TGTGCCAGCCGACAGGGGAATTCACCCCTCCACTTT	NA	TRBJ1-6	TRBD1	TRBV6-5
CASSRTGVNSPLHF	TGTGCCAGCAGCCGGACAGGGGTTAATTCACCCCTCCACTTT	NA	TRBJ1-6	TRBD1	TRBV11-3
CAWSVLGGETQYF	TGTGCCTGGAGTGTACTTGGGGGGGAGACCCAGTACTTC	NA	TRBJ2-5	NA	TRBV30
CASSPQGSNTEAFF	TGTGCCAGTAGCCCACAGGGCTCCAACACTGAAGCTTTCTTT	NA	TRBJ1-1	NA	TRBV19